Listed below are T cell receptor beta chains from one sample, sequenced in a study of human T cells and chemical hapten exposure. Each CDR3 protein is one row after TCRdb ran MiXCR on the RACE reads. The sample shows some 88,000 distinct CDR3 sequences, approximately 9.9% of them seen only once. Sequencing used whole blood, obtained in connection with sensitization to the hapten diphenylcyclopropenone (DPC). These TCRs come from a man aged 40-55 years with alopecia areata. Some clones in this sample may be carry-over from other donors' samples. The CDR3 runs from the conserved cysteine through the conserved F or W. The order of the fields is clone size, V gene, D gene, J gene, CDR3 protein, CDR3 DNA. D genes are given only for firm matches. A row's size may be missing; if present it is once, few, many or a size class.

clone size: few
V gene: TRBV6-1
D gene: -
J gene: TRBJ2-4
CDR3 protein: CASNSHEGKNIQYF
CDR3 DNA: TGTGCCAGCAACTCGCATGAGGGGAAAAACATTCAGTACTTC

clone size: many
V gene: TRBV11-2
D gene: TRBD2
J gene: TRBJ2-3
CDR3 protein: CASRQGLAGEDTQYF
CDR3 DNA: TGTGCCAGCAGACAGGGACTAGCGGGAGAAGATACGCAGTATTTT

clone size: -
V gene: TRBV5-6
D gene: TRBD2
J gene: TRBJ2-1
CDR3 protein: CASSLLTSGSYNEQFF
CDR3 DNA: TGTGCCAGCAGCTTGTTAACTAGCGGGAGTTACAATGAGCAGTTCTTC

clone size: few
V gene: TRBV14
D gene: -
J gene: TRBJ1-6
CDR3 protein: CASSKQTGSYNSPLHF
CDR3 DNA: TGTGCCAGCAGCAAACAGACAGGCTCCTATAATTCACCCCTCCACTTT

clone size: -
V gene: TRBV7-2
D gene: TRBD1
J gene: TRBJ1-1
CDR3 protein: CASSLSGKTGVTEAFF
CDR3 DNA: TGTGCCAGCAGCTTATCGGGGAAGACAGGGGTAACTGAAGCTTTCTTT

clone size: -
V gene: TRBV2
D gene: TRBD1
J gene: TRBJ1-1
CDR3 protein: CASRSDRPAEAFF
CDR3 DNA: TGTGCCAGCAGGTCGGACAGGCCGGCTGAAGCTTTCTTT

clone size: many
V gene: TRBV7-9
D gene: TRBD2
J gene: TRBJ2-7
CDR3 protein: CASSLAGDYSYEQYF
CDR3 DNA: TGTGCCAGCAGCTTAGCCGGGGACTACTCCTACGAGCAGTACTTC

clone size: -
V gene: TRBV7-9
D gene: -
J gene: TRBJ2-1
CDR3 protein: CASSLEYYNEQFF
CDR3 DNA: TGTGCCAGCAGCTTAGAGTATTACAATGAGCAGTTCTTC

clone size: many
V gene: TRBV4-3
D gene: -
J gene: TRBJ1-2
CDR3 protein: CASSQSGVYGYTF
CDR3 DNA: TGCGCCAGCAGCCAATCAGGGGTCTATGGCTACACCTTC

clone size: -
V gene: TRBV20-1
D gene: -
J gene: TRBJ2-5
CDR3 protein: CSVVGGSGAETQYF
CDR3 DNA: TGCAGTGTTGTTGGTGGGAGTGGGGCAGAGACCCAGTACTTC

clone size: -
V gene: TRBV7-2
D gene: -
J gene: TRBJ2-3
CDR3 protein: CASRSGYGTDTQYF
CDR3 DNA: TGTGCCAGCAGAAGCGGGTATGGCACAGATACGCAGTATTTT

clone size: -
V gene: TRBV6-2/TRBV6-3
D gene: -
J gene: TRBJ2-5
CDR3 protein: CASPVKRRRGETQYF
CDR3 DNA: TGTGCCAGCCCGGTTAAACGTCGGAGGGGCGAGACCCAGTACTTC

clone size: -
V gene: TRBV6-2/TRBV6-3
D gene: -
J gene: TRBJ2-6
CDR3 protein: CASSRRQVSGANVLTF
CDR3 DNA: TGTGCCAGCAGCCGTCGACAGGTCTCTGGGGCCAACGTCCTGACTTTC

clone size: -
V gene: TRBV5-4
D gene: -
J gene: TRBJ1-1
CDR3 protein: CASSLGRAATGEAFF
CDR3 DNA: TGTGCCAGCAGCTTGGGGCGAGCTGCGACCGGTGAAGCTTTCTTT

clone size: many
V gene: TRBV5-1
D gene: -
J gene: TRBJ1-1
CDR3 protein: CASSLGEARVAFF
CDR3 DNA: TGCGCCAGCAGCTTGGGAGAGGCTCGGGTAGCTTTCTTT

clone size: few
V gene: TRBV6-5
D gene: -
J gene: TRBJ1-2
CDR3 protein: CASSYSRSGGIDYGYTF
CDR3 DNA: TGTGCCAGCAGTTACTCGAGATCGGGGGGAATAGACTATGGCTACACCTTC

clone size: few
V gene: TRBV20-1
D gene: TRBD2
J gene: TRBJ2-3
CDR3 protein: CSAQDGLAGADTQYF
CDR3 DNA: TGCAGTGCTCAGGACGGGCTAGCGGGAGCAGATACGCAGTATTTT

clone size: few
V gene: TRBV5-1
D gene: TRBD1
J gene: TRBJ1-1
CDR3 protein: CASSWSTGGNTEAFF
CDR3 DNA: TGCGCCAGCAGCTGGTCGACAGGGGGAAACACTGAAGCTTTCTTT

clone size: -
V gene: TRBV7-9
D gene: TRBD2
J gene: TRBJ2-1
CDR3 protein: CASSLVWSSGDEQFF
CDR3 DNA: TGTGCCAGCAGCTTAGTCTGGTCTAGCGGGGATGAGCAGTTCTTC

clone size: few
V gene: TRBV3-1
D gene: -
J gene: TRBJ2-1
CDR3 protein: CASSQGRDGDEQFF
CDR3 DNA: TGTGCCAGCAGCCAAGGAAGGGATGGGGATGAGCAGTTCTTC

clone size: few
V gene: TRBV6-5
D gene: -
J gene: TRBJ1-4
CDR3 protein: CASSLGVSEKLFF
CDR3 DNA: TGTGCCAGCAGTCTAGGGGTTTCTGAAAAACTGTTTTTT

clone size: many
V gene: TRBV10-3
D gene: -
J gene: TRBJ1-5
CDR3 protein: CAISESPGGQPQHF
CDR3 DNA: TGTGCCATCAGTGAGTCGCCGGGGGGGCAGCCCCAGCATTTT

clone size: -
V gene: TRBV6-5
D gene: TRBD1
J gene: TRBJ1-3
CDR3 protein: CASSRSGQGKNTIYF
CDR3 DNA: TGTGCCAGCAGTCGTTCGGGACAGGGAAAGAACACCATATATTTT

clone size: few
V gene: TRBV5-1
D gene: -
J gene: TRBJ2-3
CDR3 protein: CASRPGGSGTDTQYF
CDR3 DNA: TGCGCCAGCAGGCCCGGTGGTTCGGGCACAGATACGCAGTATTTT

clone size: many
V gene: TRBV4-3
D gene: TRBD1
J gene: TRBJ1-2
CDR3 protein: CASSRTTKDRGYTF
CDR3 DNA: TGCGCCAGCAGCCGTACGACGAAGGACAGGGGCTACACCTTC

clone size: -
V gene: TRBV29-1
D gene: -
J gene: TRBJ2-1
CDR3 protein: CSVVWAYNEQFF
CDR3 DNA: TGCAGCGTTGTGTGGGCCTACAATGAGCAGTTCTTC

clone size: -
V gene: TRBV7-2
D gene: TRBD1
J gene: TRBJ2-2
CDR3 protein: CASVGTGVYTGELFF
CDR3 DNA: TGTGCCAGCGTAGGGACAGGGGTATACACCGGGGAGCTGTTTTTT

clone size: few
V gene: TRBV7-2
D gene: TRBD2
J gene: TRBJ2-2
CDR3 protein: CASSLALGEGWNGELFF
CDR3 DNA: TGTGCCAGCAGCTTAGCGCTGGGGGAGGGCTGGAACGGGGAGCTGTTTTTT

clone size: -
V gene: TRBV29-1
D gene: TRBD1
J gene: TRBJ2-3
CDR3 protein: CSGGQGADTQYF
CDR3 DNA: TGCAGCGGAGGACAGGGGGCAGATACGCAGTATTTT

clone size: -
V gene: TRBV28
D gene: -
J gene: TRBJ1-4
CDR3 protein: CASSLLRRLGEKLFF
CDR3 DNA: TGTGCCAGCAGTTTACTTCGGCGTCTGGGTGAAAAACTGTTTTTT

clone size: few
V gene: TRBV20-1
D gene: TRBD2
J gene: TRBJ2-3
CDR3 protein: CSASRSGRGTDTQYF
CDR3 DNA: TGCAGTGCTAGTAGATCGGGGAGGGGCACAGATACGCAGTATTTT

clone size: many
V gene: TRBV2
D gene: -
J gene: TRBJ1-5
CDR3 protein: CASSEALANNQPQHF
CDR3 DNA: TGTGCCAGCAGTGAAGCGCTGGCAAACAATCAGCCCCAGCATTTT

clone size: many
V gene: TRBV11-2
D gene: -
J gene: TRBJ1-4
CDR3 protein: CASSLDPGPEKLFF
CDR3 DNA: TGTGCCAGCAGCTTGGACCCTGGACCTGAAAAACTGTTTTTT

clone size: -
V gene: TRBV7-2
D gene: TRBD2
J gene: TRBJ2-3
CDR3 protein: CASSTGLAGPDTQYF
CDR3 DNA: TGTGCCAGCAGCACCGGACTAGCGGGACCAGATACGCAGTATTTT

clone size: many
V gene: TRBV3-1
D gene: -
J gene: TRBJ2-5
CDR3 protein: CASSQGSGKETQYF
CDR3 DNA: TGTGCCAGCAGCCAAGGTTCAGGGAAAGAGACCCAGTACTTC

clone size: -
V gene: TRBV7-9
D gene: TRBD2
J gene: TRBJ2-7
CDR3 protein: CASSPKVGEGSYEQYF
CDR3 DNA: TGTGCCAGCAGCCCAAAAGTCGGGGAGGGGTCCTACGAGCAGTACTTC

clone size: few
V gene: TRBV19
D gene: -
J gene: TRBJ1-2
CDR3 protein: CASSFGGASNYGYTF
CDR3 DNA: TGTGCCAGTTCCTTTGGGGGCGCGTCTAACTATGGCTACACCTTC

clone size: few
V gene: TRBV15
D gene: TRBD1
J gene: TRBJ2-3
CDR3 protein: CATSRDTGTGTDTQYF
CDR3 DNA: TGTGCCACCAGCAGAGATACCGGGACAGGGACAGATACGCAGTATTTT

clone size: -
V gene: TRBV6-2/TRBV6-3
D gene: -
J gene: TRBJ1-6
CDR3 protein: CASSSFGRNSPLHF
CDR3 DNA: TGTGCCAGCAGTTCGTTCGGCAGAAATTCACCCCTCCACTTT

clone size: few
V gene: TRBV11-3
D gene: -
J gene: TRBJ2-1
CDR3 protein: CASSLNAVLNEQFF
CDR3 DNA: TGTGCCAGCAGCTTAAACGCCGTTCTCAATGAGCAGTTCTTC

clone size: -
V gene: TRBV20-1
D gene: -
J gene: TRBJ1-2
CDR3 protein: CSAPDQVNYGYTF
CDR3 DNA: TGCAGTGCTCCGGATCAGGTGAACTATGGCTACACCTTC

clone size: many
V gene: TRBV7-2
D gene: -
J gene: TRBJ1-6
CDR3 protein: CASRLTQGSSPLHF
CDR3 DNA: TGTGCCAGCAGACTCACGCAGGGATCTTCACCCCTCCACTTT

clone size: many
V gene: TRBV5-6
D gene: -
J gene: TRBJ2-3
CDR3 protein: CASSQWGADTQYF
CDR3 DNA: TGTGCCAGCAGCCAATGGGGTGCAGATACGCAGTATTTT

clone size: -
V gene: TRBV4-2
D gene: TRBD1
J gene: TRBJ1-2
CDR3 protein: CASSQDRGLGYGYTF
CDR3 DNA: TGTGCCAGCAGCCAAGATAGGGGGCTAGGCTATGGCTACACCTTC

clone size: many
V gene: TRBV3-1
D gene: -
J gene: TRBJ2-4
CDR3 protein: CASSQALTVQYF
CDR3 DNA: TGTGCCAGCAGCCAAGCTCTGACGGTGCAGTACTTC

clone size: -
V gene: TRBV19
D gene: -
J gene: TRBJ2-6
CDR3 protein: CASSIASGRGGANVLTF
CDR3 DNA: TGTGCCAGTAGTATAGCCTCCGGGAGAGGAGGGGCCAACGTCCTGACTTTC

clone size: -
V gene: TRBV4-2
D gene: -
J gene: TRBJ1-1
CDR3 protein: CASSQITGKTTEAFF
CDR3 DNA: TGTGCCAGCAGCCAAATTACAGGGAAGACGACTGAAGCTTTCTTT

clone size: few
V gene: TRBV20-1
D gene: TRBD1
J gene: TRBJ1-1
CDR3 protein: CSANPDRRSTTSRSLMNTEAFF
CDR3 DNA: TGCAGTGCCAATCCGGACAGGCGGTCAACCACCTCCCGATCCCTCATGAACACTGAAGCTTTCTTT

clone size: many
V gene: TRBV21-1
D gene: -
J gene: TRBJ2-3
CDR3 protein: CASSKGDSGITSTDTQYF
CDR3 DNA: TGTGCCAGCAGCAAAGGTGATAGCGGGATTACTAGCACAGATACGCAGTATTTT

clone size: few
V gene: TRBV29-1
D gene: TRBD2
J gene: TRBJ2-1
CDR3 protein: CSVPSTSGSRNEQFF
CDR3 DNA: TGCAGCGTTCCTTCGACTAGCGGGAGTAGGAATGAGCAGTTCTTC

clone size: few
V gene: TRBV11-3
D gene: -
J gene: TRBJ1-2
CDR3 protein: CASSLDSGGNADGYTF
CDR3 DNA: TGTGCCAGCAGCTTAGATTCGGGTGGAAATGCAGATGGCTACACCTTC

clone size: -
V gene: TRBV30
D gene: -
J gene: TRBJ2-7
CDR3 protein: CAWSPTGGVSYEQYF
CDR3 DNA: TGTGCCTGGAGCCCTACAGGGGGGGTCTCCTACGAGCAGTACTTC